The 12 T cell receptor beta chains in this list originate from one sample, sequenced in a study of blood T cells in healthy people across ages. For the second PCR, which ran for about 7 to 11 cycles, a sample-barcoded 5' primer and a J-beta primer mix were used. TCRdb analysed the 5' RACE reads with MiXCR anew, one entry per CDR3 protein. The sample contains approximately 1,000,000 distinct CDR3 sequences, roughly two fifths of which appear only once. What was sequenced was blood. Every receptor here comes from a man aged 18 to 29 in good health.

This clonotype was counted only a few times. The genes are TRBV7-9 and TRBJ1-5; no reliable D call. Trimming left V 5 bases short and J 5 bases short, with 10 bases between. Germline-derived CDR1 and CDR2 are SEHNR and FQNEAQ (reference sequence). The CDR3 is 13 residues long. CDR3 sequence (DNA): TGTGCCAGCAGCCCAGGACTCTATCAGCCCCAGCATTTT. Translating it yields CASSPGLYQPQHF.

The V call is TRBV9, the J call TRBJ1-2; TRBD1 matches at 8 bases. Germline assignment: CDR1 SGDLS and CDR2 YYNGEE. The CDR3 spans 14 residues. Trimming cost V 0 bases and J 10 bases; bases outside gene matches: 8. The CDR3 spells CASSVAGRGRDYTF. In DNA form, the CDR3 reads TGTGCCAGCAGCGTAGCTGGCAGGGGGCGCGACTACACCTTC.

The chain joins TRBV15 to TRBJ1-5; D is uncertain. The V end lost 0 bases, the J end lost 8 bases, and 14 bases lay between the germline ends. CDR3 size: 15 residues. The germline V gene encodes CDR1 LNHNV and CDR2 YYDKDF (reference sequence). The CDR3 spells CATSRDLGSRKPQHF. As DNA, the CDR3 is TGTGCCACCAGCAGAGATTTAGGCTCCCGCAAGCCCCAGCATTTT. Together with reference TRBV15 and TRBJ1-5, the CDR3 gives the full variable domain: DAMVIQNPRYQVTQFGKPVTLSCSQTLNHNVMYWYQQKSSQAPKLLFHYYDKDFNNEADTPDNFQSRRPNTSFCFLDIRSPGLGDTAMYLCATSRDLGSRKPQHFGDGTRLSIL.

This chain links TRBV9 with TRBJ2-1; D is unclear. The CDR3 sequence is 13 residues long. Germline V CDR1 and CDR2: SGDLS, YYNGEE. V was pared by 4 bases and J by 9 bases, with 14 bases between. Written as DNA, the CDR3 is TGTGCCAGCAGCCCCAGACTCGGCTCTGAGCAGTTCTTC. It is translated as CASSPRLGSEQFF.

This clonotype was observed a handful of times. V usage is TRBV10-3 and J usage is TRBJ1-2, with D perhaps matching TRBD1 (5 bases). Germline loops: CDR1 ENHRY, CDR2 SYGVKD. The CDR3 is 15 residues long. V gave up 0 bases and J gave up 1 base, with 9 bases separating them. The CDR3, as DNA: TGTGCCATCAGTGAGTCGGGGACTAATAACTATGGCTACACCTTC. Its protein product is CAISESGTNNYGYTF.

V usage is TRBV9 and J usage is TRBJ2-3, with D maybe TRBD1 (6 bases). CDR1 is SGDLS and CDR2 is YYNGEE in the germline V gene. V was pared by 3 bases and J by 3 bases, with 11 bases between. This CDR3 spans 14 amino acids. The CDR3 region has the DNA TGTGCCAGCAGCGCAGGGGTTACTACAGATACGCAGTATTTT. Residues: CASSAGVTTDTQYF.

This clonotype was observed a few times. This CDR3 reads CASGQGGVEQFF. CDR3 nucleotide sequence: TGCGCCAGTGGACAGGGAGGAGTTGAGCAGTTCTTC. The V and J genes are TRBV5-1 and TRBJ2-1; 8 positions match TRBD1. V trimming: 8 bases; J trimming: 9 bases; junction bases outside the gene matches: 7. Per germline, CDR1 SGHRS and CDR2 YFSETQ. The CDR3 sequence is 12 residues long.

This chain uses TRBV12-3 or TRBV12-4 with TRBJ1-2; D perhaps matches TRBD1 (6 bases). Trimming pared 7 bases from V and 3 bases from J, leaving 18 bases between. This CDR3 is built from 15 residues. The CDR3 DNA sequence: TGTGCCAGCACATACCGCACAGGGTCGGACTATGGCTACACCTTC. Its translation is CASTYRTGSDYGYTF.

This clonotype occurred a few times. This chain connects TRBV30 to TRBJ2-3; D is ambiguous. V gave up 0 bases and J gave up 5 bases, with 9 bases separating them. The CDR3 is 13 residues long. CDR1 GTSNPN and CDR2 SVGIG come from the germline V gene (reference sequence). The CDR3 reads CAWSVWGGDTQYF. DNA of the CDR3: TGTGCCTGGAGTGTATGGGGTGGAGATACGCAGTATTTT.

This clonotype was seen a few times. In DNA, the CDR3 is TGCGCCAGCAGCCCCAACTTCGGGACAGCCTATGGCTACACCTTC. It codes for CASSPNFGTAYGYTF. The chain links TRBV4-1 to TRBJ1-2; 7 nucleotides line up with TRBD1. This CDR3 contains 15 residues. Germline assignment: CDR1 MGHRA and CDR2 YSYEKL. Trimming at V came to 4 bases and at J to 4 bases, leaving 9 bases not matched to a gene.

The chain couples TRBV3-1 to TRBJ2-3, with D uncertain. This CDR3 has 16 residues. Germline CDR1 and CDR2: LGHDT and YNNKEL (reference sequence). Trimming left V 0 bases short and J 6 bases short, with 16 bases between. CDR3 sequence reads: CASSQEPGLKFDTQYF. In DNA, the CDR3 is TGTGCCAGCAGCCAAGAACCGGGCCTAAAATTTGATACGCAGTATTTT.

This chain joins TRBV19 and TRBJ1-1, with TRBD1 matching over 10 bases. Unmatched junction bases numbered 6, after V lost 8 bases and J lost 0 bases. From germline, CDR1 is LNHDA and CDR2 SQIVND (reference sequence). This CDR3 contains 15 residues. CDR3 in DNA: TGTGCCAGTCGAATGACAGGGGGCTTGAACACTGAAGCTTTCTTT. This gives the protein CASRMTGGLNTEAFF.